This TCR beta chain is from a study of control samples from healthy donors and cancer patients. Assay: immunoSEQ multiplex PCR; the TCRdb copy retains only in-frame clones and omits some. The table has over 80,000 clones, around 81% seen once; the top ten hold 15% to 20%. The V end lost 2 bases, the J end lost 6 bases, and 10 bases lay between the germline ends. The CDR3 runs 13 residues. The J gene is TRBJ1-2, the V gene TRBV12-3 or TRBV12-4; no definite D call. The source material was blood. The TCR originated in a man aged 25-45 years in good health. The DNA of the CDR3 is TGTGCCAGCAGTTTAAGACGCTCCAATGGCTACACCTTC. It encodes CASSLRRSNGYTF.